These 18 T cell receptor beta chains came from one sample sequenced in a study of cytomegalovirus exposure and HLA in healthy donors. PCR was performed using 60 Vbeta and 13 Jbeta primers. Generated by immunoSEQ multiplex PCR, the TCRdb table keeps only in-frame clones and is missing some. The table shows about 100,000 clones, with about 70% occurring only once. The sample was PBMCs. The receptors originated from a woman aged 40-49 years in good health and CMV-seronegative.

The gene calls are TRBV30 and TRBJ2-1, with 11 bases that match TRBD2. Trimming took 2 bases from V and 3 from J; bases not matched to a gene: 9. Looked up from germline, CDR1 is GTSNPN and CDR2 is SVGIG (reference sequence). There are 17 residues in the CDR3. CDR3 residues: CAWSPLTSGSNYNEQFF. The CDR3 DNA is TGTGCCTGGAGTCCCCTCACTAGCGGGAGTAACTACAATGAGCAGTTCTTC.

This clone appeared a few times. The rearrangement links TRBV7-9 to TRBJ2-2, with D hard to call. CDR1 SEHNR and CDR2 FQNEAQ come from the germline V gene (reference sequence). V was clipped by 2 bases and J by 7 bases, with 8 bases between them. The CDR3 contains 13 residues. CDR3 nucleotide sequence: TGTGCCAGCAGCTTATCTTTCAGCGGGGAGCTGTTTTTT. Translation gives CASSLSFSGELFF.

This clone was seen a handful of times. The genes are TRBV29-1 and TRBJ2-7; TRBD1 matches at 8 bases. The CDR3 runs to 13 residues. The germline CDR1 and CDR2 sequences are SQVTM and ANQGSEA. With V trimmed by 7 bases and J by 3 bases, 8 bases remained unmatched. The DNA for the CDR3 is TGCAGCGCTAGCCCCGACAGGGGCTACGAGCAGTACTTC. Protein product: CSASPDRGYEQYF.

J is TRBJ2-5 and V is TRBV7-9; D is possibly TRBD1 (6 bases). The CDR3 covers 14 residues. Germline-derived CDR1 and CDR2 are SEHNR and FQNEAQ (reference sequence). Trimming shortened V by 5 bases and J by 9 bases, and 19 bases separated the two germline ends. CDR3 in DNA: TGTGCCAGCAGCCTCCGGGACCCAGGGGCGGCCCAGTACTTC. Amino acid sequence: CASSLRDPGAAQYF.

The V call is TRBV18, the J call TRBJ2-3; 8 bases are shared with TRBD2. The germline gives CDR1 KGHSH, CDR2 LQKENI. This CDR3 has 15 amino acids. The J segment lost 2 bases and the V segment lost 5 bases, leaving 6 bases of the junction unmatched. The CDR3 region has the DNA TGTGCCAGCTCATCAACTAGCGGTTACACAGATACGCAGTATTTT. Translated, it gives CASSSTSGYTDTQYF.

The chain employs TRBV28 and TRBJ2-2, with 9 bases fitting TRBD1. After removal of 4 bases from V and 7 bases from J, the junction contained 16 bases not matched to a gene. The CDR3 runs 18 residues. Germline CDR1 MDHEN, CDR2 SYDVKM. CDR3 coding DNA: TGTGCCAGCAGTTCTGCCGTGGGCAGGACAGGGGTGGGCGGGGAGCTGTTTTTT. The encoded protein is CASSSAVGRTGVGGELFF.

V and J are TRBV29-1 and TRBJ2-7; tentatively, D is TRBD2 (5 bases). In germline, CDR1 is SQVTM, CDR2 ANQGSEA. The CDR3 has 13 residues. The V end was cut by 4 bases, the J end by 0 bases, with 10 bases between. The CDR3: CSVGDGSSYEQYF. As DNA, the CDR3 is TGCAGCGTTGGTGATGGGAGCTCCTACGAGCAGTACTTC.

The chain joins TRBV2 to TRBJ2-1, with 10 bases fitting TRBD2. The CDR3 length is 14 residues. V lost 2 bases to trimming and J lost 12 bases; unmatched junction nucleotides: 7. CDR1 and CDR2 (germline): SNHLY, FYNNEI. The CDR3 reads CASSELAGDRGQFF. The CDR3, as DNA: TGTGCCAGCAGTGAACTAGCGGGAGACCGGGGGCAGTTCTTC.

This chain joins TRBV6-1 and TRBJ1-6; maybe TRBD1 (5 bases). The V gene lost 0 bases and the J gene lost 7 bases, with 10 bases spanning the gap. This CDR3 region has 15 residues. Germline V gene sequence: CDR1 MNHNS, CDR2 SASEGT. Written as DNA, the CDR3 is TGTGCCAGCAGTGAAGCGGCAGGGCGGAATTCACCCCTCCACTTT. It yields the protein CASSEAAGRNSPLHF.

CDR3: CATAELRETQYF. CDR3 sequence (DNA): TGTGCCACTGCCGAACTCAGGGAGACCCAGTACTTC. The chain joins TRBV6-5 to TRBJ2-5; D unresolved. The germline V gene encodes CDR1 MNHEY and CDR2 SVGAGI. There are 12 residues in the CDR3. V lost 10 bases, J lost 5 bases, and 14 bases lay in between.

The chain links TRBV7-6 to TRBJ2-7; 7 bases map to TRBD1. The CDR3 is 15 amino acids. Per the germline V gene, CDR1 is SGHVS and CDR2 is FNYEAQ. The ends lost 6 bases at V and 2 bases at J; junction bases unmatched: 10. The CDR3 nucleotides are TGTGCCAGCAGTAATTCCGGGACAGCCACCTACGAGCAGTACTTC. It yields the protein CASSNSGTATYEQYF.

This chain joins TRBV5-8 and TRBJ2-3, with 14 bases fitting TRBD2. Germline CDR1 reads SGHTS; CDR2 reads YDEGEE. V lost 1 base and J lost 1; bases outside the gene matches: 8. The CDR3 length is 19 residues. DNA for the CDR3: TGTGCCAGCAGCTTGCCCGGGACTAGCGGGGGTTCTGGCACAGATACGCAGTATTTT. Encoded protein: CASSLPGTSGGSGTDTQYF.

This chain links TRBV6-5 with TRBJ2-7; 9 bases align to TRBD1. The V gene's germline CDR1 is MNHEY and CDR2 SVGAGI. The CDR3 consists of 15 residues. The ends lost 6 bases at V and 3 bases at J; junction bases unmatched: 9. CDR3 protein: CASSRTGQGGYEQYF. CDR3 in DNA: TGTGCCAGCAGCCGGACGGGACAGGGCGGCTACGAGCAGTACTTC.

This clone has only a few counts. The chain combines TRBV29-1 with TRBJ2-7, with 8 bases lining up with TRBD2. The CDR3 loop spans 13 amino acids. Germline V CDR1 and CDR2: SQVTM, ANQGSEA. The V and J ends lost 0 bases and 9 bases, in that order; junction bases with no gene match: 7. The CDR3 sequence: CSVEDRIGRVQYF. In DNA form, the CDR3 reads TGCAGCGTTGAAGATAGAATCGGGAGGGTGCAGTACTTC.

The rearrangement links TRBV7-2 to TRBJ2-7, with TRBD2 as a possible D gene (6 bases). V lost 0 bases, J lost 4 bases, and 10 bases lay in between. This CDR3 has 14 amino acids. Germline V gives CDR1 SGHTA, CDR2 FQGNSA. CDR3 nucleotide sequence: TGTGCCAGCAGCTTAGCGCCAGGGAGGTACGAGCAGTACTTC. It codes for CASSLAPGRYEQYF.

The chain combines TRBV7-3 with TRBJ2-5, with D perhaps matching TRBD1 (5 bases). The CDR3 has 14 residues. Germline-derived CDR1 and CDR2 are SGHTA and FQGTGA. V lost 2 bases, J lost 2 bases, and 9 bases lay in between. In nucleotides, the CDR3 is TGTGCCAGCAGCTTATGGGCAGGGCAAGAGACCCAGTACTTC. This codes for CASSLWAGQETQYF.

This clone came up a few times. The rearrangement links TRBV19 to TRBJ1-2; 7 bases are shared with TRBD1. V dropped 5 bases and J dropped 7; count of bases not matched to a gene: 7. Germline V gene data show CDR1 as LNHDA and CDR2 as SQIVND (reference sequence). The CDR3 consists of 13 residues. The CDR3: CASSVRQGGGYTF. For the CDR3, the DNA is TGTGCCAGTAGTGTTCGACAGGGTGGTGGCTACACCTTC.

This sequence joins TRBV9 and TRBJ1-4; D is uncertain. Trimming left V 1 base short and J 0 bases short, with 4 bases between. Germline CDR1 reads SGDLS; CDR2 reads YYNGEE. CDR3 length equals 14 residues. The CDR3 here is CASSVTATNEKLFF. CDR3 nucleotide sequence: TGTGCCAGCAGCGTAACAGCAACTAATGAAAAACTGTTTTTT.